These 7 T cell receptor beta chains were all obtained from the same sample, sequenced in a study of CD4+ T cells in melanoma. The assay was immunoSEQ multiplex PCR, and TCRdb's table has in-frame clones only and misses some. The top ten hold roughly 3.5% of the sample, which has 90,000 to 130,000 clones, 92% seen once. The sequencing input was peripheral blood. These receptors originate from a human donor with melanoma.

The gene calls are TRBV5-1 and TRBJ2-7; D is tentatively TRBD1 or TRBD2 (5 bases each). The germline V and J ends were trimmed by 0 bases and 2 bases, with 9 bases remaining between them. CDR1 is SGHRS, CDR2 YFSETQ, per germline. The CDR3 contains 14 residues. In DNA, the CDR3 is TGCGCCAGCAGCTTGGGAGGGGCGGCCTACGAGCAGTACTTC. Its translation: CASSLGGAAYEQYF.

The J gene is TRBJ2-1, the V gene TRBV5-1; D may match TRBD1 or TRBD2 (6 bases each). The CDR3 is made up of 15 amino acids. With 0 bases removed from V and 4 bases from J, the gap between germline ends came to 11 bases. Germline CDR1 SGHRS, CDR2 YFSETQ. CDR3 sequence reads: CASSLARGRYNEQFF. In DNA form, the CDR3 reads TGCGCCAGCAGCTTGGCTAGGGGGAGGTACAATGAGCAGTTCTTC.

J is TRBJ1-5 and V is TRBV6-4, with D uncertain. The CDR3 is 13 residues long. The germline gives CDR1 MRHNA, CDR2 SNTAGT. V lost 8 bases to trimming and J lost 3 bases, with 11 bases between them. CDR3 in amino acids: CASRLDPNQPQHF. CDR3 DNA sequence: TGTGCCAGCCGGTTAGACCCCAATCAGCCCCAGCATTTT.

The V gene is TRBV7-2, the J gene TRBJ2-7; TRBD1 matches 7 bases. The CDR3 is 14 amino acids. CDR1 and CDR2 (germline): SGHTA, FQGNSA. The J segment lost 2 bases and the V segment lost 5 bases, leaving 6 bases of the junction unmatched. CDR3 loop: CASSTRQGAYEQYF. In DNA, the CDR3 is TGTGCCAGCAGCACCCGACAGGGTGCCTACGAGCAGTACTTC. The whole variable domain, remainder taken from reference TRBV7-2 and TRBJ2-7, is GAGVSQSPSNKVTEKGKDVELRCDPISGHTALYWYRQSLGQGLEFLIYFQGNSAPDKSGLPSDRFSAERTGGSVSTLTIQRTQQEDSAVYLCASSTRQGAYEQYFGPGTRLTVT.

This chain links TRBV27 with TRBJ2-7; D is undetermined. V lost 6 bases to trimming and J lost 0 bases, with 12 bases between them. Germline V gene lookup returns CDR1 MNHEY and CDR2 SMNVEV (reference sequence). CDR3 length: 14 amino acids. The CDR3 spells CASRLIRASYEQYF. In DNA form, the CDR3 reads TGTGCCAGCAGGTTGATCCGAGCCTCCTACGAGCAGTACTTC.

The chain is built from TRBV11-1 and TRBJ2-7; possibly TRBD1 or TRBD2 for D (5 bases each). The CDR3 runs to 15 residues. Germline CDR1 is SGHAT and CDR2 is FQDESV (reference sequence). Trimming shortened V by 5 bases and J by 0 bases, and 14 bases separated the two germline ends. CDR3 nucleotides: TGTGCCAGCAGCGGGAAGGGACGGAGCTCCTACGAGCAGTACTTC. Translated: CASSGKGRSSYEQYF.

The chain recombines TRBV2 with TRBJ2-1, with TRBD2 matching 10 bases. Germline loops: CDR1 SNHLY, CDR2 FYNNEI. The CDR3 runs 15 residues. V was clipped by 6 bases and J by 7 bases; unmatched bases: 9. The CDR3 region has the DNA TGTGCCAGCAGGGGGATACTAGCGGGAATAAATGAGCAGTTCTTC. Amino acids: CASRGILAGINEQFF.